This entry lists 6 T cell receptor beta chains sequenced from one sample in a study of blood T cell repertoires in COVID-19 (TCRdb year 2020). Library preparation was by the immunoSEQ multiplex PCR assay. What TCRdb holds here is the immuneACCESS table cut down to in-frame rearrangements. Part of the clones is not present; checked against another copy, under half of the missing clones reflect an unresolved V gene, and the others are unexplained. Recorded for this sample are over 200,000 clones; roughly four fifths of them occurred a single time. The top ten clonotypes cover around 2.5% of the sample. Source material: peripheral blood. Receptor source: a woman aged 40 to 50 with active or convalescent COVID-19.

The rearrangement uses TRBV19 and TRBJ1-4, with 10 nucleotides matching TRBD1. The CDR3 runs 15 residues. Per germline, CDR1 LNHDA and CDR2 SQIVND (reference sequence). Trimming cost V 3 bases and J 8 bases; bases outside gene matches: 6. The CDR3 sequence is CASSIRTGGGEKLFF. The DNA of the CDR3 is TGTGCCAGTAGTATCCGGACAGGGGGAGGAGAAAAACTGTTTTTT.

The chain combines TRBV2 with TRBJ1-6; D remains unclear. The V and J ends lost 9 bases and 0 bases respectively, with 12 bases between them. Germline CDR1 SNHLY, CDR2 FYNNEI. This CDR3 is built from 15 residues. The CDR3 region has the DNA TGTGCCAGAGGCATATCTAGCTCCTATAATTCACCCCTCCACTTT. Its protein product is CARGISSSYNSPLHF.

V and J are TRBV19 and TRBJ1-1; D gene ambiguous. Germline CDR1 reads LNHDA; CDR2 reads SQIVND (reference sequence). The CDR3 has 15 amino acids. The germline V and J ends were trimmed by 4 bases and 1 base, with 13 bases remaining between them. CDR3 sequence reads: CASSKPGRGNTEAFF. The CDR3 coding sequence is TGTGCCAGTAGTAAACCCGGGAGAGGGAACACTGAAGCTTTCTTT.

The chain employs TRBV29-1 and TRBJ2-2, with TRBD2 matching 9 bases. The CDR3 contains 14 residues. The V and J ends lost 4 bases and 5 bases, in that order; junction bases with no gene match: 5. Germline-derived CDR1 and CDR2 are SQVTM and ANQGSEA. The CDR3 loop is CSVVLLAGTGELFF. The CDR3, as DNA: TGCAGCGTTGTATTGCTAGCGGGGACCGGGGAGCTGTTTTTT.

The rearrangement links TRBV7-9 to TRBJ2-1, with a possible D match to TRBD2 (6 bases). The V gene lost 5 bases and the J gene lost 12 bases, with 20 bases spanning the gap. CDR1 and CDR2 from the germline V gene are SEHNR and FQNEAQ (reference sequence). This CDR3 spans 14 amino acids. For the CDR3, the DNA is TGTGCCAGCAGCCTACGGACTGGAGGGTCCGGGCAGTTCTTC. Protein: CASSLRTGGSGQFF.

V is TRBV10-3 and J is TRBJ1-2; TRBD1 might be the D (6 bases). Germline CDR1 is ENHRY and CDR2 is SYGVKD. V lost 11 bases to trimming and J lost 8 bases, with 21 bases between them. CDR3 size: 13 residues. The chain's CDR3 is CAGAAQGIGGYTF. The CDR3 bases are TGTGCCGGCGCCGCACAGGGTATCGGGGGCTACACCTTC.